Below, 24 T cell receptor beta chains from the same sample are listed, as sequenced in a study of OX40 agonist ivuxolimab in advanced cancers. The data were produced by immunoSEQ multiplex PCR, yet TCRdb's version contains in-frame clones alone and is incomplete. The table has roughly 72,000 clones, approximately 84% seen once. The sequencing used CD4+ or CD8+ T cells sorted from blood, collected in a trial of the OX40 agonist ivuxolimab. These receptors originate from an adult with an advanced solid tumor such as melanoma, head and neck, liver or kidney cancer.

CDR3 in DNA: TGTGCCAGCAGCTTGGCCGGGGGCGGGGGCACAGATACGCAGTATTTT. This translates into CASSLAGGGGTDTQYF. This chain links TRBV5-6 with TRBJ2-3; the D call may be TRBD1 or TRBD2 (6 bases each). CDR1 and CDR2 from the germline V gene are SGHDT and YYEEEE. This CDR3 comprises 16 residues. The V and J ends lost 0 bases and 1 base respectively, with 12 bases between them.

The CDR3 nucleotides read TGTGCCAGCAGCTTGGGGATAGGCTCTGGAAACACCATATATTTT. Protein sequence: CASSLGIGSGNTIYF. V is TRBV7-2 and J is TRBJ1-3; no reliable D call. The CDR3 contains 15 residues. The germline V gene has CDR1 SGHTA and CDR2 FQGNSA. V shed 3 bases and J shed 0 bases, with 9 bases lying between them.

The chain combines TRBV6-5 with TRBJ1-2; D is undetermined. Germline CDR1 is MNHEY and CDR2 is SVGAGI. V was cut by 5 bases and J by 4 bases, with 14 bases left in between. This CDR3 has 14 residues. The CDR3: CASSMMTPLYGYTF. The DNA of the CDR3 is TGTGCCAGCAGTATGATGACACCGCTCTATGGCTACACCTTC.

The CDR3 protein is CASSGRRPQDSPLHF. CDR3 nucleotides: TGTGCCAGCAGTGGGAGGAGGCCTCAGGATTCACCCCTCCACTTT. The chain combines TRBV6-1 with TRBJ1-6; unclear D gene. V was pared by 4 bases and J by 8 bases, with 15 bases between. The CDR3 length is 15 residues. CDR1 is MNHNS and CDR2 is SASEGT in the germline V gene.

V is TRBV19 and J is TRBJ1-2; the D gene is possibly TRBD1 (6 bases). CDR3 length: 17 residues. V was cut by 6 bases and J by 2 bases, with 22 bases left in between. CDR1 and CDR2 (germline): LNHDA, SQIVND (reference sequence). CDR3 DNA sequence: TGTGCCAGTAGGCCCGAAGCCGCCAGGGGATACAACTATGGCTACACCTTC. The encoded protein is CASRPEAARGYNYGYTF.

This clone was recorded a few times. The rearrangement links TRBV2 to TRBJ1-2, with a weak D call TRBD1 (5 bases). This CDR3 spans 13 amino acids. V was cut by 8 bases and J by 0 bases, with 10 bases left in between. Germline assignment: CDR1 SNHLY and CDR2 FYNNEI. The CDR3 DNA is TGTGCCAGCGTCGGGGCAGCTAACTATGGCTACACCTTC. Amino acids: CASVGAANYGYTF. The full variable domain, rest sourced from reference TRBV2 and TRBJ1-2, is EPEVTQTPSHQVTQMGQEVILRCVPISNHLYFYWYRQILGQKVEFLVSFYNNEISEKSEIFDDQFSVERPDGSNFTLKIRSTKLEDSAMYFCASVGAANYGYTFGSGTRLTVV.

This clone came up once. The chain couples TRBV18 to TRBJ2-7; 11 bases align to TRBD2. V lost 0 bases and J lost 3; bases outside the gene matches: 4. The CDR3 consists of 16 residues. Germline assignment: CDR1 KGHSH and CDR2 LQKENI. The CDR3: CASSPPGTSGNYEQYF. The CDR3 DNA sequence: TGTGCCAGCTCACCACCGGGGACTAGCGGAAACTACGAGCAGTACTTC.

The chain recombines TRBV6-5 with TRBJ2-3; 11 positions match TRBD2. There are 15 residues in the CDR3. The germline V gene has CDR1 MNHEY and CDR2 SVGAGI. Trimming cost V 7 bases and J 9 bases; bases outside gene matches: 12. The CDR3 coding sequence is TGTGCCAGCACTTTAGCGGGAGGGCCCGAGAGGACGCAGTATTTT. Translated: CASTLAGGPERTQYF.

This rearrangement joins TRBV18 to TRBJ1-1; D is ambiguous. Trimming left V 5 bases short and J 3 bases short, with 10 bases between. This CDR3 comprises 13 residues. Germline values: CDR1 KGHSH, CDR2 LQKENI. The CDR3 region is CASSFRRDTEAFF. DNA for the CDR3: TGTGCCAGCTCATTCCGGAGGGACACTGAAGCTTTCTTT.

V usage is TRBV7-8 and J usage is TRBJ1-1; 10 bases agree with TRBD1. Germline CDR1 is SGHVS and CDR2 is FQNEAQ. V lost 3 bases to trimming and J lost 6 bases; unmatched junction nucleotides: 1. CDR3 length equals 13 residues. The CDR3 bases are TGTGCCAGCAGCTTGACAGGGGGCTCTGAAGCTTTCTTT. Amino acid sequence: CASSLTGGSEAFF.

The rearrangement uses TRBV10-1 and TRBJ1-1; D is possibly TRBD1 (6 bases). With 4 bases removed from V and 0 bases from J, the gap between germline ends came to 6 bases. The CDR3 runs 13 residues. Germline CDR1 WNHNN, CDR2 SYGVQD (reference sequence). CDR3 loop: CASSGTVNTEAFF. As DNA, the CDR3 is TGCGCCAGCAGTGGGACAGTGAACACTGAAGCTTTCTTT.

This chain uses TRBV6-7 with TRBJ2-7, with 13 nucleotides matching TRBD2. Being an ORF, TRBV6-7 has a function that is uncertain. V lost 5 bases and J lost 6; bases outside the gene matches: 4. This CDR3 has 14 amino acids. CDR3 region: CASSLLAGGSEQYF. The CDR3 nucleotides read TGTGCCAGCAGTCTACTAGCGGGAGGGAGCGAGCAGTACTTC.

The V gene is TRBV28, the J gene TRBJ1-2, with TRBD1 matching over 7 bases. The ends lost 6 bases at V and 3 bases at J; junction bases unmatched: 4. The CDR3 contains 13 residues. CDR1 and CDR2 from the germline V gene are MDHEN and SYDVKM. The CDR3 region is CASRDGTDYGYTF. The CDR3 DNA sequence: TGTGCCAGCAGGGACGGGACAGACTATGGCTACACCTTC.

The genes are TRBV1 and TRBJ2-7; the D segment call TRBD2 is taken from the table without a DNA check. TRBV1 is a pseudogene. CDR3 size: 14 residues. CDR3 nucleotides: TGCACCAGCTTCGGACTAGCTGCAACCTACGAGCAGTACTTC. Translated, it gives CTSFGLAATYEQYF.

The rearrangement joins TRBV5-4 to TRBJ2-4; TRBD1 agrees at 9 bases. V trimming: 4 bases; J trimming: 2 bases; junction bases outside the gene matches: 4. CDR1 and CDR2 from the germline V gene are SGHNT and YYREEE (reference sequence). The CDR3 contains 15 residues. The CDR3 region has the DNA TGTGCCAGCAGCGTGGGGACAGGGACCAAAAACATTCAGTACTTC. This sequence encodes CASSVGTGTKNIQYF.

The rearrangement uses TRBV5-6 and TRBJ1-2, with D possibly being TRBD1 (5 bases). CDR1 is SGHDT and CDR2 is YYEEEE in the germline V gene. V lost 2 bases and J 4 bases, leaving 9 bases between the germline ends. The CDR3 loop spans 13 amino acids. CDR3 coding DNA: TGTGCCAGCAGCTTTGGGGGAAGCTATGGCTACACCTTC. It yields the protein CASSFGGSYGYTF.

The chain carries TRBV19 and TRBJ2-7; D is undetermined. V was pared by 3 bases and J by 6 bases, with 12 bases between. In germline, CDR1 is LNHDA, CDR2 SQIVND (reference sequence). The CDR3 is 13 amino acids. The CDR3 bases are TGTGCCAGTAGTATTTTGGGATCCAGCGAGCAGTACTTC. Translated, it gives CASSILGSSEQYF.

This chain joins TRBV6-5 and TRBJ1-2; D remains ambiguous. V was cut by 6 bases and J by 7 bases, with 15 bases left in between. This CDR3 comprises 13 residues. Germline CDR1 is MNHEY and CDR2 is SVGAGI. In DNA, the CDR3 is TGTGCCAGCAGCCCTTCGTTTACTCCTGGCTACACCTTC. Amino acids: CASSPSFTPGYTF.

The chain employs TRBV6-6 and TRBJ1-2; D remains ambiguous. CDR1 MNHNY and CDR2 SVGAGI come from the germline V gene (reference sequence). There are 14 residues in the CDR3. V lost 5 bases to trimming and J lost 2 bases, with 12 bases between them. The DNA of the CDR3 is TGTGCCAGCAGTGCGACACGACTAAACTATGGCTACACCTTC. Translation gives CASSATRLNYGYTF.

This CDR3 is CAWSVRGTGFYGYTF. CDR3 coding DNA: TGTGCCTGGAGTGTACGCGGGACAGGGTTCTATGGCTACACCTTC. The chain couples TRBV30 to TRBJ1-2; 9 positions match TRBD1. Germline loops: CDR1 GTSNPN, CDR2 SVGIG (reference sequence). J gave up 4 bases and V 0 bases, and 6 bases lay outside the gene matches. This CDR3 comprises 15 residues.

This chain connects TRBV19 to TRBJ2-7; 7 bases map to TRBD1. There are 13 residues in the CDR3. CDR1 and CDR2 (germline): LNHDA, SQIVND (reference sequence). V lost 6 bases, J lost 3 bases, and 5 bases stayed unmatched. This CDR3 is CASSLGDSYEQYF. The CDR3 nucleotides read TGTGCCAGTAGCCTGGGGGACAGCTACGAGCAGTACTTC.

In this sample, this clone turned up once. This CDR3 reads CASSQKAGGSSYNEQFF. The CDR3 bases are TGTGCCAGCAGCCAAAAAGCGGGGGGAAGCTCCTACAATGAGCAGTTCTTC. The V gene is TRBV4-2, the J gene TRBJ2-1, with 9 bases fitting TRBD2. Trimming took 2 bases from V and 0 from J; bases not matched to a gene: 5. The CDR3 length is 17 residues. The germline CDR1 and CDR2 sequences are LGHNA and YNFKEQ.

This clone was detected only once. This chain joins TRBV7-9 and TRBJ2-1; 7 bases match TRBD2. This CDR3 spans 15 amino acids. Germline-derived CDR1 and CDR2 are SEHNR and FQNEAQ (reference sequence). J was trimmed by 4 bases and V by 5 bases; bases with no gene match: 8. The CDR3 sequence is CASSPVLAAYNEQFF. CDR3 coding DNA: TGTGCCAGCAGCCCGGTGCTAGCGGCTTACAATGAGCAGTTCTTC.

The chain recombines TRBV7-9 with TRBJ2-1; D gene ambiguous. CDR1 and CDR2 (germline): SEHNR, FQNEAQ (reference sequence). The CDR3 spans 11 residues. Trimming cost V 2 bases and J 8 bases, with 4 bases left between them. CDR3 in DNA: TGTGCCAGCAGCTTACAGGATGAGCAGTTCTTC. This codes for CASSLQDEQFF.